This T cell receptor beta chain was retrieved from a study of T cells in tuberculosis. V lost 7 bases and J lost 3, with 9 bases in between. Germline V gene data show CDR1 as SNHLY and CDR2 as FYNNEI. The CDR3 spans 12 residues. Clones were read by immunoSEQ multiplex PCR, and TCRdb kept only the in-frame ones, dropping some. This sample has 30,000 or so clones, with about 91% found just once. This clone was found a few times. The time point denotes: new active TB diagnosis, blood taken before or within 7 days of starting treatment. HIV-seronegative South African adults aged 18 years or older had newly diagnosed active tuberculosis.

V gene TRBV2 combines with J gene TRBJ1-2, with D possibly TRBD1 on 5 matching bases. This receptor was taken from an adult with tuberculosis. Some clones in this sample may be carry-over from other donors' samples. The sequencing used PBMCs, collected at tuberculosis diagnosis. In DNA, the CDR3 is TGTGCCAGCACCCAGGGCTACTATGGCTACACCTTC. Translation: CASTQGYYGYTF. The entire variable domain, with the rest obtained from reference TRBV2 and TRBJ1-2, is as follows: EPEVTQTPSHQVTQMGQEVILRCVPISNHLYFYWYRQILGQKVEFLVSFYNNEISEKSEIFDDQFSVERPDGSNFTLKIRSTKLEDSAMYFCASTQGYYGYTFGSGTRLTVV.